This entry is about one T cell receptor (beta chain). Its antigen is currently unknown. Primers included in the PCR were 60 Vbeta and 13 Jbeta primers. Only in-frame clones appear in the TCRdb table, and some are missing; sequencing was by immunoSEQ multiplex PCR. The table lists about 98,000 clones, approximately 83% of them singletons. These data belong to a study of cytomegalovirus exposure and HLA in healthy donors. Broader study findings: Some public TCRs appeared in many individuals, while most sequences were rare. Later genetic work tied a missense DCLRE1C variant to beta-chain V and J trimming. A later analysis reported that several of the most significant clusters appeared to be linked to common viral pathogens, among them Epstein-Barr virus.

From germline, CDR1 is MNHEY and CDR2 SVGAGI. The CDR3 is 14 residues long. With V trimmed by 6 bases and J by 6 bases, 10 bases remained unmatched. The source material was PBMCs. This chain links TRBV6-5 with TRBJ2-7; 8 positions match TRBD1. This receptor was obtained from a female donor in good health and CMV-seropositive. Here the CDR3 DNA reads TGTGCCAGCAGCCAGGACAGGGTTTATTCCGAGCAGTACTTC. Its protein product is CASSQDRVYSEQYF.